These 15 T cell receptor beta chains originate from one sample sequenced in a study of post-analysis software for immune sequencing data. Whole-study results and caveats: With TRBV5-6, TRBV5-1 and TRBV20-1 included, 4 or 5 TRBV segments were more frequent in patients than in controls.

No cognate antigen is known for these TCRs. Each TCR beta cDNA library carried unique molecular identifiers. TCRdb reprocessed the PCR reads via MiXCR and lists one record per CDR3 protein. The data contain hundreds of thousands of distinct CDR3 sequences, roughly 50% of them singletons. Sequenced sample: blood. These receptors were obtained from a girl aged 5-17 years with multiple sclerosis.

This clonotype was found many times. The chain carries TRBV27 and TRBJ2-2, with 7 bases fitting TRBD1. J was trimmed by 3 bases and V by 6 bases; bases with no gene match: 1. Per germline, CDR1 MNHEY and CDR2 SMNVEV (reference sequence). The CDR3 consists of 13 residues. The CDR3 DNA follows: TGTGCCAGCAGAACAGGGGACACCGGGGAGCTGTTTTTT. It translates to CASRTGDTGELFF.

The chain carries TRBV7-2 and TRBJ2-1; 9 bases match TRBD2. Trimming cost V 6 bases and J 6 bases; bases outside gene matches: 18. From germline, CDR1 is SGHTA and CDR2 FQGNSA. The CDR3 length is 18 residues. CDR3 sequence: CASSSFRAGGPFGNEQFF. In nucleotides, the CDR3 is TGTGCCAGCAGTTCCTTCAGGGCGGGAGGGCCTTTCGGCAATGAGCAGTTCTTC.

The V and J genes are TRBV5-5 and TRBJ2-7; the D gene is possibly TRBD1 (6 bases). V was trimmed by 7 bases and J by 0 bases, leaving 14 bases between them. The germline V gene has CDR1 SGHKS and CDR2 YYEKEE (reference sequence). The CDR3 is made up of 14 amino acids. CDR3 nucleotide sequence: TGTGCCAGCCGACGACAGGTCGGCTCCTACGAGCAGTACTTC. Translation gives CASRRQVGSYEQYF.

The chain links TRBV5-1 to TRBJ2-6, with D possibly matching TRBD1 (5 bases). The length of the CDR3 is 17 residues. Trimming shortened V by 7 bases and J by 0 bases, and 17 bases separated the two germline ends. Germline V gene lookup returns CDR1 SGHRS and CDR2 YFSETQ. The CDR3 bases are TGCGCCAGCTCGATTATGGGGCGGAACTCTGGGGCCAACGTCCTGACTTTC. Amino acids: CASSIMGRNSGANVLTF.

Only a few counts were recorded for this clonotype. The chain employs TRBV11-2 and TRBJ2-7; 10 bases agree with TRBD2. This CDR3 spans 15 amino acids. The trim removed 4 bases at V and 6 bases at J, leaving 9 bases unmatched. The V gene's germline CDR1 is SGHAT and CDR2 FQNNGV. The CDR3 DNA is TGTGCCAGCAGCTCCCTAGCGGGAGTGGGAACCGAGCAGTACTTC. Amino acid sequence: CASSSLAGVGTEQYF.

About this clonotype: This CDR3 fails to terminate in the conserved phenylalanine or tryptophan, so it likely reflects a read error. The chain has TRBV3-1 and TRBJ2-5, with 12 bases lining up with TRBD2. The CDR3 consists of 14 residues. CDR1 is LGHDT and CDR2 is YNNKEL in the germline V gene (reference sequence). With 0 bases clipped from V and 11 bases from J, the junction kept 4 bases outside the gene matches. CDR3 coding DNA: TGTGCCAGCAGCCAAGATAGGACTAGCGGGGAGCAGTACGTC. Its translation is CASSQDRTSGEQYV.

The chain carries TRBV3-1 and TRBJ1-5; TRBD1 might be the D (5 bases). CDR1 LGHDT and CDR2 YNNKEL come from the germline V gene (reference sequence). Trimming took 10 bases from V and 5 from J, leaving 15 bases between them. The CDR3 has 13 residues. The CDR3 loop is CATSRGAHQPQHF. CDR3 DNA: TGTGCCACCTCCCGCGGGGCGCATCAGCCCCAGCATTTT.

This clonotype appeared a single time. This chain joins TRBV12-5 and TRBJ1-2; no clear D gene. This CDR3 is built from 15 residues. Germline CDR1 and CDR2: LGHNT and FRNRAP. Trimming left V 1 base short and J 0 bases short, with 9 bases between. The CDR3 nucleotides are TGTGCTAGTGGTTTGGGGGCCAGATCTAACTATGGCTACACCTTC. Protein sequence: CASGLGARSNYGYTF.

This chain joins TRBV11-2 and TRBJ2-3; D call uncertain. Trimming cost V 3 bases and J 4 bases, with 17 bases left between them. Germline lookup yields CDR1 SGHAT and CDR2 FQNNGV. The CDR3 consists of 16 residues. The CDR3 region is CASSLYDLRPADTQYF. DNA of the CDR3: TGTGCCAGCAGCTTGTATGACCTTCGCCCAGCAGATACGCAGTATTTT.

This clonotype was detected a few times. This chain links TRBV20-1 with TRBJ2-7; TRBD2 matches 10 bases. The CDR3 has 15 amino acids. Germline V gives CDR1 DFQATT, CDR2 SNEGSKA (reference sequence). V trimming: 3 bases; J trimming: 5 bases; junction bases outside the gene matches: 10. The CDR3 bases are TGCAGTGCTAGCCCCTCCCGGACTAGCGGCCACGAGCAGTACTTC. It is translated as CSASPSRTSGHEQYF.

V usage is TRBV19 and J usage is TRBJ1-4; D perhaps matches TRBD1 (6 bases). The V gene lost 5 bases and the J gene lost 7 bases, with 14 bases spanning the gap. The CDR3 has 14 residues. Germline CDR1 reads LNHDA; CDR2 reads SQIVND (reference sequence). The CDR3 DNA is TGTGCCAGTAGTCAGACAGGATCGGGTGAAAAACTGTTTTTT. It yields the protein CASSQTGSGEKLFF. Using reference TRBV19 and TRBJ1-4 for the parts outside the CDR3, the full variable domain is DGGITQSPKYLFRKEGQNVTLSCEQNLNHDAMYWYRQDPGQGLRLIYYSQIVNDFQKGDIAEGYSVSREKKESFPLTVTSAQKNPTAFYLCASSQTGSGEKLFFGSGTQLSVL.

J is TRBJ2-1 and V is TRBV27; 14 bases align to TRBD2. J was trimmed by 7 bases and V by 10 bases; bases with no gene match: 3. The germline gives CDR1 MNHEY, CDR2 SMNVEV (reference sequence). This CDR3 is built from 13 residues. CDR3 amino acids: CAIGTSGRNEQFF. The CDR3 DNA is TGTGCCATCGGGACTAGCGGGAGAAATGAGCAGTTCTTC.

CDR3 region: CASRETSGRREQFF. In DNA form, the CDR3 reads TGTGCCAGCAGGGAAACTAGCGGGAGACGTGAGCAGTTCTTC. The chain uses TRBV2 and TRBJ2-1; TRBD2 agrees at 11 bases. Germline CDR1 SNHLY, CDR2 FYNNEI. Germline trimming cut 6 bases from V and 9 bases from J; bases unmatched to any gene: 7. This CDR3 region has 14 residues.

The rearrangement joins TRBV5-1 to TRBJ2-5, with 10 positions matching TRBD2. The ends lost 0 bases at V and 2 bases at J; junction bases unmatched: 7. Per germline, CDR1 SGHRS and CDR2 YFSETQ. The CDR3 loop spans 17 amino acids. The CDR3 bases are TGCGCCAGCAGCTTGGCTAGCGGGGGAGATCCGCAAGAGACCCAGTACTTC. Amino acid sequence: CASSLASGGDPQETQYF. The full variable domain, with the rest looked up from reference TRBV5-1 and TRBJ2-5, is KAGVTQTPRYLIKTRGQQVTLSCSPISGHRSVSWYQQTPGQGLQFLFEYFSETQRNKGNFPGRFSGRQFSNSRSEMNVSTLELGDSALYLCASSLASGGDPQETQYFGPGTRLLVL.

This clonotype was seen more than once but under ten times. The chain is built from TRBV6-6 and TRBJ2-7, with 10 bases lining up with TRBD1. Germline CDR1 MNHNY, CDR2 SVGAGI (reference sequence). J was trimmed by 5 bases and V by 5 bases; bases with no gene match: 3. The CDR3 totals 13 residues. The CDR3 DNA reads TGTGCCAGCAGTGACAGGGGGCGCAACGAGCAGTACTTC. The encoded protein is CASSDRGRNEQYF.